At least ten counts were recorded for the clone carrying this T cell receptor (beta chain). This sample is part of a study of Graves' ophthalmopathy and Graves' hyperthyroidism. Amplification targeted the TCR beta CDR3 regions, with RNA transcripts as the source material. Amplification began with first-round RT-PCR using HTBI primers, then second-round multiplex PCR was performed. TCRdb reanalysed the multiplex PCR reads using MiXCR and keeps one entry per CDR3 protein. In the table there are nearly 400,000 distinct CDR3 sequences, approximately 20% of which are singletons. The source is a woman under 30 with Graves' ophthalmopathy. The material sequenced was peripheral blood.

The CDR3 region has the DNA TGTGCCAGCAGGTTCCGCGGGGGGACCGGGGAGCTGTTTTTT. The encoded protein is CASRFRGGTGELFF. The chain uses TRBV27 and TRBJ2-2; TRBD2 agrees at 8 bases. After removal of 6 bases from V and 5 bases from J, the junction contained 5 bases not matched to a gene. CDR1 MNHEY and CDR2 SMNVEV come from the germline V gene (reference sequence). CDR3 size: 14 residues.